Presented here are 24 T cell receptor beta chains from one specimen sequenced in a study of blood T cells in healthy people across ages. Using a J-beta primer mix together with a sample-barcoded 5' primer, a second PCR was run for about 6 to 11 cycles. TCRdb re-derived calls from the 5' RACE reads in MiXCR, one entry per CDR3 protein. The table includes roughly 800,000 distinct CDR3 sequences, roughly 24% detected once. In addition, the sample was reused for a study of T cells of mothers and their children.

The sequenced sample was blood. These receptors originate from a boy between 10 and 17 years old in good health.

This rearrangement joins TRBV24-1 to TRBJ2-7, with a weak D call TRBD1 (6 bases). The germline gives CDR1 KGHDR, CDR2 SFDVKD. The CDR3 is 16 amino acids. The V and J ends lost 0 bases and 2 bases respectively, with 13 bases between them. The CDR3 sequence is CATSDLGQGITYEQYF. Written as DNA, the CDR3 is TGTGCCACCAGTGATTTGGGGCAGGGGATAACCTACGAGCAGTACTTC.

This chain links TRBV7-9 with TRBJ2-1; D tentatively reads TRBD1 or TRBD2 (5 bases each). V was pared by 5 bases and J by 5 bases, with 10 bases between. The CDR3 runs to 13 residues. CDR1 and CDR2 (germline): SEHNR, FQNEAQ (reference sequence). The CDR3 sequence: CASSPGSHNEQFF. CDR3 coding DNA: TGTGCCAGCAGCCCAGGGAGTCACAATGAGCAGTTCTTC.

The chain employs TRBV7-2 and TRBJ2-5, with a weak D call TRBD2 (5 bases). Deletions cut 4 bases from V and 2 bases from J, with 11 bases between. The CDR3 runs to 14 residues. Germline assignment: CDR1 SGHTA and CDR2 FQGNSA. The chain's CDR3 is CASSSSPTQETQYF. Here the CDR3 DNA reads TGTGCCAGCAGCTCTAGCCCCACACAAGAGACCCAGTACTTC.

The J gene is TRBJ2-1, the V gene TRBV7-2; 11 nucleotides line up with TRBD1. V lost 5 bases, J lost 8 bases, and 20 bases stayed unmatched. The CDR3 covers 19 residues. Germline-derived CDR1 and CDR2 are SGHTA and FQGNSA. The CDR3 nucleotides read TGTGCCAGCAGCCCCCGGACAGGGGGCGGGTTATGGTCAATCCATGAGCAGTTCTTC. Its protein is CASSPRTGGGLWSIHEQFF.

Only a few counts were recorded for this clonotype. The gene calls are TRBV29-1 and TRBJ1-2; TRBD1 matches 9 bases. The J segment lost 4 bases and the V segment lost 4 bases, leaving 4 bases of the junction unmatched. CDR3 size: 13 residues. Germline lookup yields CDR1 SQVTM and CDR2 ANQGSEA. The CDR3 DNA is TGCAGCGTTGGGGGACAGGGACGCTATGGCTACACCTTC. Translating gives CSVGGQGRYGYTF.

The J gene is TRBJ1-2, the V gene TRBV29-1; perhaps TRBD1 as D (6 bases). Germline values: CDR1 SQVTM, CDR2 ANQGSEA. The CDR3 contains 15 residues. V dropped 2 bases and J dropped 4 bases, with 17 bases sitting between them. The CDR3 is CSVESLGGIFYGYTF. CDR3 nucleotide sequence: TGCAGCGTTGAATCTTTAGGGGGGATATTCTATGGCTACACCTTC.

This clonotype came up a few times. The junction and the germline gene differ at one end; a read error may be behind it. The CDR3 loop is CASSRIPVGSYNERFF. CDR3 coding DNA: TGTGCCAGCAGCAGGATCCCAGTTGGGTCCTACAATGAGCGGTTCTTC. The chain joins TRBV5-5 to TRBJ2-1; D gene uncertain. Germline V gives CDR1 SGHKS, CDR2 YYEKEE (reference sequence). The CDR3 totals 16 residues.

This clonotype showed up just a few times. This chain uses TRBV10-3 with TRBJ1-5; possible D gene TRBD1, 5 bases. This CDR3 contains 11 residues. Trimming shortened V by 9 bases and J by 5 bases, and 8 bases separated the two germline ends. Germline-derived CDR1 and CDR2 are ENHRY and SYGVKD. As DNA, the CDR3 is TGTGCCATAACGACAGATCAGCCCCAGCATTTT. Translated: CAITTDQPQHF.

This clonotype was counted only a few times. V is TRBV20-1 and J is TRBJ2-5; no clear D. CDR3 length: 15 residues. Germline loops: CDR1 DFQATT, CDR2 SNEGSKA (reference sequence). V lost 1 base to trimming and J lost 11 bases, with 23 bases between them. CDR3 loop: CSARGINHLTYQQYF. The CDR3 DNA reads as TGCAGTGCTAGAGGGATCAACCACCTAACCTACCAGCAGTACTTC.

This chain joins TRBV15 and TRBJ2-1, with 7 bases matching TRBD2. Germline values: CDR1 LNHNV, CDR2 YYDKDF (reference sequence). This CDR3 is 17 amino acids long. Trimming at V came to 0 bases and at J to 2 bases, leaving 7 bases not matched to a gene. The CDR3 bases are TGTGCCACCAGCAGAGATGGAGCGGGAAGGGCCTACAATGAGCAGTTCTTC. This encodes CATSRDGAGRAYNEQFF.

This sequence joins TRBV2 and TRBJ1-5, with 7 bases identical to TRBD1. The germline V gene has CDR1 SNHLY and CDR2 FYNNEI. The CDR3 sequence is 15 residues long. The ends lost 2 bases at V and 2 bases at J; junction bases unmatched: 3. The CDR3 DNA sequence: TGTGCCAGCAGTGAATCGGGACAGCGCAATCAGCCCCAGCATTTT. Amino acid sequence: CASSESGQRNQPQHF. Full variable domain (missing parts from reference TRBV2 and TRBJ1-5): EPEVTQTPSHQVTQMGQEVILRCVPISNHLYFYWYRQILGQKVEFLVSFYNNEISEKSEIFDDQFSVERPDGSNFTLKIRSTKLEDSAMYFCASSESGQRNQPQHFGDGTRLSIL.

The chain couples TRBV4-1 to TRBJ2-5; D not resolved. The closer fit of TRBJ2-7 to the DNA end suggests the J call may be wrong. The CDR3 is 14 residues long. Germline-derived CDR1 and CDR2 are MGHRA and YSYEKL. This chain's CDR3 is CASSQDPGLYEQYF. The CDR3 DNA reads TGCGCCAGCAGCCAAGATCCAGGCCTCTACGAGCAGTACTTC.

V usage is TRBV7-2 and J usage is TRBJ1-2, with 8 positions matching TRBD1. The CDR3 covers 15 residues. J gave up 1 base and V 3 bases, and 4 bases lay outside the gene matches. CDR1 SGHTA and CDR2 FQGNSA come from the germline V gene. The CDR3 region is CASSLTGANNYGYTF. The DNA for the CDR3 is TGTGCCAGCAGCTTGACAGGGGCCAATAACTATGGCTACACCTTC.

This clonotype was seen only once. The chain combines TRBV6-1 with TRBJ1-6; D is perhaps TRBD1 (5 bases). Trimming took off 3 bases at V and 10 bases at J, with 16 bases between the two ends. The CDR3 runs to 15 residues. Germline V gives CDR1 MNHNS, CDR2 SASEGT. CDR3: CASSDAPSRASPLHF. The CDR3 region has the DNA TGTGCCAGCAGTGATGCCCCCAGCAGGGCCTCACCCCTCCACTTT.

V is TRBV3-1 and J is TRBJ2-1; 9 nucleotides agree with TRBD2. V gave up 1 base and J gave up 9 bases; unmatched junction bases: 1. The germline gives CDR1 LGHDT, CDR2 YNNKEL (reference sequence). This CDR3 has 13 amino acids. The CDR3 is CASSQASGIEQFF. For the CDR3, the DNA is TGTGCCAGCAGCCAAGCTAGCGGGATTGAGCAGTTCTTC.

J is TRBJ2-2 and V is TRBV3-1; D is ambiguous. From germline, CDR1 is LGHDT and CDR2 YNNKEL (reference sequence). The CDR3 consists of 12 residues. The ends were cut back, 7 bases at V and 6 bases at J, with 9 bases in the middle. This CDR3 is CASTIPPGELFF. In nucleotides, the CDR3 is TGTGCCAGCACCATTCCCCCCGGGGAGCTGTTTTTT.

This clonotype was observed a few times. V gene TRBV5-1 combines with J gene TRBJ2-7; TRBD1 matches 7 bases. Looked up from germline, CDR1 is SGHRS and CDR2 is YFSETQ. The CDR3 sequence is 14 residues long. The junction had 6 bases not matched to a gene; V was cut back by 0 bases and J by 6 bases. CDR3 amino acids: CASSLAGGGGEQYF. In nucleotides, the CDR3 is TGCGCCAGCAGCTTGGCAGGGGGTGGAGGCGAGCAGTACTTC.

This clonotype was recorded only once. This chain connects TRBV6-5 to TRBJ1-4, with D tentatively TRBD1 (5 bases). This CDR3 spans 19 amino acids. Germline V lookup: CDR1 MNHEY, CDR2 SVGAGI. V dropped 2 bases and J dropped 3 bases, with 22 bases sitting between them. The CDR3 nucleotides are TGTGCCAGCAGTTACGAGTGGAGAGAAAGGGGACGGGCTAATGAAAAACTGTTTTTT. Encoded protein: CASSYEWRERGRANEKLFF.

This sequence joins TRBV28 and TRBJ1-1, with D possibly TRBD1 on 5 matching bases. Germline loops: CDR1 MDHEN, CDR2 SYDVKM. The V end lost 5 bases, the J end lost 2 bases, and 12 bases lay between the germline ends. This CDR3 is built from 14 residues. The CDR3 is CASSTTDTNTEAFF. The CDR3, as DNA: TGTGCCAGCAGTACCACGGACACTAACACTGAAGCTTTCTTT.

This clonotype was found many times. This chain uses TRBV29-1 with TRBJ2-5, with a possible D match to TRBD1 (5 bases). V was cut by 3 bases and J by 2 bases, with 13 bases left in between. The CDR3 loop spans 14 amino acids. Germline values: CDR1 SQVTM, CDR2 ANQGSEA. The CDR3, as DNA: TGCAGCGTTGACCTCGGACGGACACAAGAGACCCAGTACTTC. Amino acid sequence: CSVDLGRTQETQYF.

The chain has TRBV7-2 and TRBJ2-5, with D uncertain. Germline assignment: CDR1 SGHTA and CDR2 FQGNSA. This CDR3 spans 14 amino acids. Trimming removed 2 bases from V and 4 bases from J, with 11 bases in between. CDR3: CASSLFVNRETQYF. In DNA form, the CDR3 reads TGTGCCAGCAGCTTATTCGTAAATCGAGAGACCCAGTACTTC.

In its sample, this clonotype was seen a few times. The rearrangement links TRBV20-1 to TRBJ2-4; perhaps TRBD2 as D (5 bases). Trimming removed 7 bases at V and 9 bases at J, with 16 bases between. This CDR3 has 12 amino acids. Germline V gene sequence: CDR1 DFQATT, CDR2 SNEGSKA (reference sequence). DNA for the CDR3: TGCAGTGGTGCGGGCGAGATGAGCATTCAGTACTTC. Amino acids: CSGAGEMSIQYF.

This clonotype was observed a handful of times. V is TRBV4-1 and J is TRBJ2-5; D remains ambiguous. Germline V CDR1 and CDR2: MGHRA, YSYEKL. The CDR3 runs to 15 residues. Trimming removed 1 base from V and 2 bases from J, with 11 bases in between. The CDR3, as DNA: TGCGCCAGCAGCCAAGCGGTAAATCTACAAGAGACCCAGTACTTC. Translating gives CASSQAVNLQETQYF.

This clonotype was seen repeatedly, ten times or more. The V gene is TRBV7-3, the J gene TRBJ2-6, with D possibly called TRBD1 or TRBD2 (5 bases each). V lost 5 bases to trimming and J lost 4 bases, with 15 bases between them. CDR1 is SGHTA, CDR2 FQGTGA, per germline. The CDR3 is made up of 16 amino acids. This chain's CDR3 is CASSPPRGTGANVLTF. In DNA, the CDR3 is TGTGCCAGCAGCCCCCCCCGAGGGACCGGGGCCAACGTCCTGACTTTC. The full variable domain, rest sourced from reference TRBV7-3 and TRBJ2-6, is GAGVSQTPSNKVTEKGKYVELRCDPISGHTALYWYRQSLGQGPEFLIYFQGTGAADDSGLPNDRFFAVRPEGSVSTLKIQRTERGDSAVYLCASSPPRGTGANVLTFGAGSRLTVL.